This TCR beta chain comes out of a study of blood T cells in healthy people across ages. The study's findings and limits: There was a strong correlation between TCR beta diversity and naive T cell percentage.

V dropped 6 bases and J dropped 2 bases, with 11 bases sitting between them. CDR3 length equals 12 residues. Germline V gene data show CDR1 as SQVTM and CDR2 as ANQGSEA. Per sample, a minimum of 6 million PBMCs were isolated. This clonotype showed up many times. What it recognizes is unknown. Using a J-beta primer mix together with a sample-barcoded 5' primer, a second PCR was run for roughly 7 to 11 cycles. TCRdb reprocessed the 5' RACE reads with MiXCR, giving one entry per CDR3 protein. Altogether about 680,000 distinct CDR3 sequences are present, 45% to 50% being singletons, with the ten largest covering roughly 30%.

The TCR originated in a woman between 55 and 75 years old in good health. What was sequenced was blood. The chain combines TRBV29-1 with TRBJ2-7; a weak D match, TRBD2 (5 bases). Here the CDR3 DNA reads TGCAGCGTCGGGAATCCCGCCTACGAGCAGTACTTC. It codes for CSVGNPAYEQYF.